The 26 T cell receptor beta chains below were found in one sample sequenced in a study of Graves' ophthalmopathy and Graves' hyperthyroidism. The authors amplified TCR beta CDR3 regions, and they did so from RNA transcripts for repertoire sequencing. The first-round RT-PCR employed HTBI primers together with the Qiagen OneStep RT-PCR kit. A multiplex PCR was then performed as the second round. TCRdb used MiXCR to reprocess the multiplex PCR reads, holding one entry per CDR3 protein. The sample includes 650,000 to 900,000 distinct CDR3 sequences, 40% seen only once; the top ten take approximately 43%. The specimen sequenced was peripheral blood. The receptors derive from an adult man with Graves' ophthalmopathy.

The table lists this clonotype with a few counts. This rearrangement joins TRBV12-3 or TRBV12-4 to TRBJ1-4; 7 positions agree with TRBD1. CDR3 length: 15 amino acids. V gave up 6 bases and J gave up 10 bases; unmatched junction bases: 14. In DNA, the CDR3 is TGTGCCAGCAGACTTGATTCCGGACAGGAGGGAAAACTGTTTTTT. Translation gives CASRLDSGQEGKLFF.

Regarding this clonotype: With a much larger clone just one base away, this may be a read error. The chain uses TRBV19 and TRBJ2-7, with TRBD2 identical over 8 bases. Germline-derived CDR1 and CDR2 are LNHDA and SQIVND (reference sequence). This CDR3 spans 13 amino acids. J was trimmed by 3 bases and V by 7 bases; bases with no gene match: 5. The CDR3 region has the DNA TGTGCCAGTAATAGTAGCGGGAACTACGAGCAGTACTTC. This sequence encodes CASNSSGNYEQYF. Full variable domain (remainder filled in from reference TRBV19 and TRBJ2-7): DGGITQSPKYLFRKEGQNVTLSCEQNLNHDAMYWYRQDPGQGLRLIYYSQIVNDFQKGDIAEGYSVSREKKESFPLTVTSAQKNPTAFYLCASNSSGNYEQYFGPGTRLTVT.

This clonotype came up a few times. The chain is built from TRBV12-3 or TRBV12-4 and TRBJ1-1; no reliable D call. Trimming shortened V by 7 bases and J by 0 bases, and 9 bases separated the two germline ends. The CDR3 contains 13 residues. The CDR3 nucleotides read TGTGCCAGCACCCTCACCATGAACACTGAAGCTTTCTTT. As protein: CASTLTMNTEAFF.

The count of this clonotype is one. The J gene is TRBJ1-2, the V gene TRBV15; TRBD1 matches at 7 bases. Germline V gene data show CDR1 as LNHNV and CDR2 as YYDKDF (reference sequence). V gave up 9 bases and J gave up 4 bases; unmatched junction bases: 8. This CDR3 spans 13 amino acids. CDR3 sequence: CATGEGTAYGYTF. The DNA for the CDR3 is TGTGCCACGGGGGAAGGGACAGCCTATGGCTACACCTTC.

This clonotype appeared a few times. The genes are TRBV7-9 and TRBJ2-5; D is undetermined. V lost 2 bases and J lost 4, with 11 bases in between. Looked up from germline, CDR1 is SEHNR and CDR2 is FQNEAQ (reference sequence). CDR3 length: 14 amino acids. CDR3 sequence (DNA): TGTGCCAGCAGCTTATCTGCCCCGCGAGAGACCCAGTACTTC. It translates to CASSLSAPRETQYF.

On this clonotype: At one boundary the junction diverges from the germline segment, which might be a read error. V usage is TRBV5-1 and J usage is TRBJ1-2; D not resolved. Germline V gene data show CDR1 as SGHRS and CDR2 as YFSETQ. The CDR3 extends over 12 amino acids. As DNA, the CDR3 is TGCGCCAGCAGCGACGGAAGCTATGGCTGCACCTTC. Translation: CASSDGSYGCTF.

This clonotype has at least ten counts. The chain couples TRBV15 to TRBJ2-7, with TRBD1 matching over 8 bases. CDR1 is LNHNV and CDR2 is YYDKDF in the germline V gene (reference sequence). This CDR3 comprises 15 residues. V was clipped by 0 bases and J by 6 bases; unmatched bases: 7. The CDR3 is CATSRDVSGGVEQYF. The CDR3 nucleotides read TGTGCCACCAGCAGAGATGTCTCAGGGGGCGTCGAGCAGTACTTC. The full variable domain, completed using reference TRBV15 and TRBJ2-7, is DAMVIQNPRYQVTQFGKPVTLSCSQTLNHNVMYWYQQKSSQAPKLLFHYYDKDFNNEADTPDNFQSRRPNTSFCFLDIRSPGLGDTAMYLCATSRDVSGGVEQYFGPGTRLTVT.

The chain recombines TRBV4-2 with TRBJ1-5; the D is unclear. Trimming cost V 3 bases and J 3 bases, with 15 bases left between them. The CDR3 consists of 16 residues. Germline assignment: CDR1 LGHNA and CDR2 YNFKEQ. The CDR3 DNA follows: TGTGCCAGCAGCCAGAATATGCGGAATCCCAATCAGCCCCAGCATTTT. Protein product: CASSQNMRNPNQPQHF.

With respect to this clonotype: The junction departs from germline at one end; a sequencing error may be responsible. The gene calls are TRBV9 and TRBJ2-5; 10 bases are shared with TRBD2. This CDR3 has 15 residues. The germline V gene encodes CDR1 SGDLS and CDR2 YYNGEE. This CDR3 reads CASSPGLAAQETRYF. Written as DNA, the CDR3 is TGTGCCAGCAGCCCAGGACTAGCGGCCCAAGAGACCCGGTACTTC.

This chain joins TRBV20-1 and TRBJ2-7, with 8 bases identical to TRBD1. Germline assignment: CDR1 DFQATT and CDR2 SNEGSKA (reference sequence). The J segment lost 2 bases and the V segment lost 6 bases, leaving 6 bases of the junction unmatched. CDR3 length: 13 amino acids. CDR3 sequence reads: CSAGQGPTYEQYF. The CDR3, as DNA: TGCAGTGCAGGACAGGGACCTACCTACGAGCAGTACTTC.

This clonotype was counted a few times. The chain uses TRBV20-1 and TRBJ1-6; D is unresolved. The CDR3 is 13 residues long. V gave up 2 bases and J gave up 3 bases, with 5 bases separating them. CDR1 is DFQATT and CDR2 is SNEGSKA in the germline V gene (reference sequence). In nucleotides, the CDR3 is TGCAGTGCTAGATTAGACTATAATTCACCCCTCCACTTT. The encoded protein is CSARLDYNSPLHF.

There are a few counts of this clonotype. This sequence joins TRBV7-8 and TRBJ1-1; unclear D gene. This CDR3 is 14 amino acids long. CDR1 and CDR2 from the germline V gene are SGHVS and FQNEAQ. V was cut by 4 bases and J by 10 bases, with 19 bases left in between. CDR3 loop: CASSSQDVPKGAFF. The CDR3 region has the DNA TGTGCCAGCAGCTCCCAAGATGTTCCGAAGGGAGCTTTCTTT.

Comment on this clonotype: A read error may account for a junction end that differs from germline. DNA for the CDR3: TGTGCCAGCAGTGACAGGGTGCGTTCACCCCTCCACTTT. It yields the protein CASSDRVRSPLHF. The chain employs TRBV10-3 and TRBJ1-6; 7 nucleotides align to TRBD1. This CDR3 region has 13 residues. The germline V gene encodes CDR1 ENHRY and CDR2 SYGVKD.

About this clonotype itself: One end of the junction is discordant with germline, which a read error may explain. The gene calls are TRBV2 and TRBJ2-7; 7 nucleotides line up with TRBD2. In germline, CDR1 is SNHLY, CDR2 FYNNEI. The CDR3 extends over 15 amino acids. The CDR3 region has the DNA TGTGCCAGCAGGAAAAGCGGGACCCTGAGATACGAGCGGTACTTC. It specifies CASRKSGTLRYERYF.

About this clonotype itself: Relative to the germline gene, one junction end is altered; a read error may explain this. The V and J genes are TRBV7-2 and TRBJ2-5, with 11 bases lining up with TRBD2. CDR3 length: 16 amino acids. Germline V gene lookup returns CDR1 SGHTA and CDR2 FQGNSA. The CDR3 spells CANSSSTSGTRETQYF. In nucleotides, the CDR3 is TGTGCCAACAGCTCCTCGACTAGCGGGACCCGAGAGACCCAGTACTTC.

This clonotype occurred a few times. CDR3: CSAPGSWTGGETQYF. The CDR3 DNA sequence: TGCAGTGCTCCGGGGTCTTGGACAGGGGGTGAGACCCAGTACTTC. The chain combines TRBV20-1 with TRBJ2-5; TRBD1 agrees at 10 bases. CDR1 and CDR2 from the germline V gene are DFQATT and SNEGSKA (reference sequence). This CDR3 region has 15 residues. V gave up 5 bases and J gave up 5 bases; unmatched junction bases: 11.

V gene TRBV20-1 combines with J gene TRBJ1-5; D is uncertain. The V gene lost 5 bases and the J gene lost 5 bases, with 10 bases spanning the gap. Germline assignment: CDR1 DFQATT and CDR2 SNEGSKA (reference sequence). This CDR3 is built from 12 residues. The CDR3 region is CSASQTDQPQHF. The CDR3 DNA is TGCAGTGCTTCGCAGACCGATCAGCCCCAGCATTTT.

This clonotype has only a few counts. The gene calls are TRBV29-1 and TRBJ1-1; maybe TRBD1 (5 bases). The germline V and J ends were trimmed by 4 bases and 5 bases, with 14 bases remaining between them. The CDR3 extends over 13 amino acids. CDR1 and CDR2 (germline): SQVTM, ANQGSEA. The CDR3 here is CSVGLGAGTEAFF. CDR3 sequence (DNA): TGCAGCGTTGGGTTAGGGGCCGGAACTGAAGCTTTCTTT. Variable domain in full (rest from reference TRBV29-1 and TRBJ1-1): SAVISQKPSRDICQRGTSLTIQCQVDSQVTMMFWYRQQPGQSLTLIATANQGSEATYESGFVIDKFPISRPNLTFSTLTVSNMSPEDSSIYLCSVGLGAGTEAFFGQGTRLTVV.

This clonotype was detected only a few times. This sequence joins TRBV25-1 and TRBJ1-3; D is undetermined. The CDR3 has 16 amino acids. V was clipped by 5 bases and J by 0 bases, with 14 bases between them. Germline loops: CDR1 MGHDK, CDR2 SYGVNS. The CDR3 loop reads CASSLGSVGSGNTIYF. CDR3 nucleotides: TGTGCCAGCAGTCTCGGATCGGTCGGCTCTGGAAACACCATATATTTT.

Points on this clonotype: Since a much larger clone is just one base distant, this may be a read error. The CDR3 ends on some other residue instead of the conserved phenylalanine or tryptophan, so this is likely a read error. V usage is TRBV9 and J usage is TRBJ1-3; no definite D call. CDR3 length equals 15 residues. Germline CDR1 reads SGDLS; CDR2 reads YYNGEE. The V and J ends lost 0 bases and 0 bases respectively, with 7 bases between them. Here the CDR3 DNA reads TGTGCCAGCAGCGTAGTGGATGACTCTGGAAACACCATATATTCT. Its protein product is CASSVVDDSGNTIYS.

This clonotype was seen a single time. The J gene is TRBJ1-2, the V gene TRBV19, with D possibly matching TRBD1 (5 bases). Germline values: CDR1 LNHDA, CDR2 SQIVND (reference sequence). This CDR3 is 14 amino acids long. V was pared by 4 bases and J by 2 bases, with 11 bases between. The CDR3 loop reads CASSRDGSNYGYTF. CDR3 in DNA: TGTGCCAGTAGTAGGGACGGATCAAACTATGGCTACACCTTC.

Ten or more counts support this clonotype. V usage is TRBV7-2 and J usage is TRBJ2-7, with D perhaps TRBD1 (5 bases). Trimming took off 8 bases at V and 2 bases at J, with 16 bases between the two ends. This CDR3 has 14 amino acids. Germline CDR1 reads SGHTA; CDR2 reads FQGNSA. In DNA, the CDR3 is TGTGCCAGCTCAAACCAGGGCGGCCCCTACGAGCAGTACTTC. This encodes CASSNQGGPYEQYF.

A word on this clonotype: A read error may account for a junction end that differs from germline. The chain employs TRBV20-1 and TRBJ2-7; 12 bases are shared with TRBD1. The V gene's germline CDR1 is DFQATT and CDR2 SNEGSKA (reference sequence). The CDR3 is 12 residues long. CDR3 DNA: TGCAGTGCCCCTGGGACAGGGGGCGAGCAGCACTTC. Encoded protein: CSAPGTGGEQHF.

This clonotype was observed a handful of times. This chain connects TRBV5-6 to TRBJ2-2; D gene uncertain. This CDR3 is built from 17 residues. V lost 2 bases, J lost 0 bases, and 14 bases lay in between. Germline values: CDR1 SGHDT, CDR2 YYEEEE. In DNA form, the CDR3 reads TGTGCCAGCAGCTTAGACGGTGCCAGGCCGAACACCGGGGAGCTGTTTTTT. Amino acid sequence: CASSLDGARPNTGELFF.

The chain uses TRBV14 and TRBJ2-7; D is undetermined. The CDR3 contains 14 residues. The germline V and J ends were trimmed by 4 bases and 0 bases, with 10 bases remaining between them. Germline CDR1 reads SGHDN; CDR2 reads FVKESK. The CDR3 DNA is TGTGCCAGCAGCCCTACCTATATCTCCTACGAGCAGTACTTC. As protein: CASSPTYISYEQYF.

Turning to this clonotype: At one boundary the junction diverges from the germline segment, which might be a read error. CDR3: CASCQDAGLLAFF. The CDR3 nucleotides are TGTGCCAGCTGCCAAGATGCAGGGTTGCTAGCTTTCTTT. This chain uses TRBV3-1 with TRBJ1-1; possible D gene TRBD1, 5 bases. Germline V gene lookup returns CDR1 LGHDT and CDR2 YNNKEL (reference sequence). The CDR3 has 13 amino acids. The complete variable domain, with remaining parts taken from reference TRBV3-1 and TRBJ1-1, reads DTAVSQTPKYLVTQMGNDKSIKCEQNLGHDTMYWYKQDSKKFLKIMFSYNNKELIINETVPNRFSPKSPDKAHLNLHINSLELGDSAVYFCASCQDAGLLAFFGQGTRLTVV.